The TCR beta chain under discussion was sequenced for a study of OX40 agonist ivuxolimab in advanced cancers. This clone has just one count. Clones were read by immunoSEQ multiplex PCR, and TCRdb kept only the in-frame ones, dropping some. The sample has 70,000 or so clones, 90% seen once. The CDR3 is 11 residues long. Per the germline V gene, CDR1 is MDHEN and CDR2 is SYDVKM. The V gene lost 2 bases and the J gene lost 11 bases, with 6 bases spanning the gap. The sample here was CD4+ or CD8+ T cells sorted from blood, taken in a trial of the OX40 agonist ivuxolimab. This TCR came from an adult with an advanced solid tumor such as melanoma, head and neck, liver or kidney cancer. This rearrangement joins TRBV28 to TRBJ1-4; D is undetermined. CDR3 region: CASSLGQKLFF. The CDR3 region has the DNA TGTGCCAGCAGTTTAGGGCAGAAACTGTTTTTT.